This T cell receptor beta chain was captured in a study of blood T cell repertoires in COVID-19. This CDR3 comprises 18 residues. V was shortened by 1 base and J by 0 bases, with 16 bases between the two germline ends. Germline assignment: CDR1 LGHDT and CDR2 YNNKEL (reference sequence). Profiled with immunoSEQ multiplex PCR; TCRdb holds only in-frame clones, not every one. The repertoire holds roughly 200,000 clones, with approximately 88% as singletons. The receptor was isolated from a woman aged 40-49 years with COVID-19, enrolled during active disease. The material sequenced was peripheral blood. The chain couples TRBV3-1 (or the pseudogene TRBV3-2) to TRBJ1-3; possibly TRBD1 for D (5 bases). In DNA form, the CDR3 reads TGTGCCAGCAGCCAAGTGGGGCCGGAGTATATCTCTGGAAACACCATATATTTT. It translates to CASSQVGPEYISGNTIYF.